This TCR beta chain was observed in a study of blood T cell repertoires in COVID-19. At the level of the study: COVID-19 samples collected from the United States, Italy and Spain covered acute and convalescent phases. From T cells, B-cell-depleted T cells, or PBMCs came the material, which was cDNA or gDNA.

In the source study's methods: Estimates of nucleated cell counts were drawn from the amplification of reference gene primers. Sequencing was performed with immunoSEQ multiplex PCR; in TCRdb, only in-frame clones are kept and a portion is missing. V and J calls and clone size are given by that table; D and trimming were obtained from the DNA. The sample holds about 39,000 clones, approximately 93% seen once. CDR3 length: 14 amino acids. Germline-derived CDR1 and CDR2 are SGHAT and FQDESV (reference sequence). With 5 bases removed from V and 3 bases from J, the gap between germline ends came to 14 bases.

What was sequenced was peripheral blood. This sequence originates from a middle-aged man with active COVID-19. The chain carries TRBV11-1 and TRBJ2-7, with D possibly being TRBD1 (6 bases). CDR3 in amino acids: CASSPTGLIYEQYF. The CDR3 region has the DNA TGTGCCAGCAGCCCCACAGGGTTAATCTACGAGCAGTACTTC.